This TCR beta chain comes out of a study of T cells in Graves' hyperthyroidism and ophthalmopathy. What was amplified from RNA transcripts were TCR beta CDR3 regions. The HTBI set primed first-round TCR CDR3 RT-PCR. MiXCR was run by TCRdb on the multiplex PCR reads, yielding one entry per CDR3 protein. The sample contains about 420,000 distinct CDR3 sequences, roughly 13% of which appear only once. The CDR3 is made up of 15 amino acids. Germline trimming cut 0 bases from V and 10 bases from J; bases unmatched to any gene: 6. CDR1 is SGHRS and CDR2 is YFSETQ in the germline V gene. This sequence joins TRBV5-1 and TRBJ1-6; 8 nucleotides agree with TRBD1. Sample: blood. The source of this sequence is a woman in her late teens or twenties with Graves' hyperthyroidism. The CDR3 reads CASSLASGGGSPLHF. CDR3 nucleotide sequence: TGCGCCAGCAGCTTGGCTTCAGGGGGCGGCTCACCCCTCCACTTT.